This T cell receptor (beta chain) originates from a study of cytomegalovirus exposure and HLA in healthy donors. Study-level points and caveats: TCR beta chains numbering some 150 were designated cytomegalovirus-associated. Diagnosis of cytomegalovirus status made by the classifier reportedly showed high specificity and sensitivity.

V lost 0 bases and J lost 6; bases outside the gene matches: 6. The CDR3 loop spans 15 amino acids. The germline CDR1 and CDR2 sequences are SGHNT and YYREEE (reference sequence). Repertoires were generated with immunoSEQ multiplex PCR, while TCRdb's copy carries only in-frame clones and drops some. The sample lists tens of thousands of clones, roughly 92% occurring once. On this clone: The antigen is not known.

The chain combines TRBV5-4 with TRBJ2-1; TRBD1 matches at 7 bases. This clonotype was obtained from a man younger than 30 in good health and CMV-seropositive. The sample taken for sequencing was PBMCs. For the CDR3, the DNA is TGTGCCAGCAGCTTGGACGTGACAGGGAGCAATGAGCAGTTCTTC. It specifies CASSLDVTGSNEQFF.